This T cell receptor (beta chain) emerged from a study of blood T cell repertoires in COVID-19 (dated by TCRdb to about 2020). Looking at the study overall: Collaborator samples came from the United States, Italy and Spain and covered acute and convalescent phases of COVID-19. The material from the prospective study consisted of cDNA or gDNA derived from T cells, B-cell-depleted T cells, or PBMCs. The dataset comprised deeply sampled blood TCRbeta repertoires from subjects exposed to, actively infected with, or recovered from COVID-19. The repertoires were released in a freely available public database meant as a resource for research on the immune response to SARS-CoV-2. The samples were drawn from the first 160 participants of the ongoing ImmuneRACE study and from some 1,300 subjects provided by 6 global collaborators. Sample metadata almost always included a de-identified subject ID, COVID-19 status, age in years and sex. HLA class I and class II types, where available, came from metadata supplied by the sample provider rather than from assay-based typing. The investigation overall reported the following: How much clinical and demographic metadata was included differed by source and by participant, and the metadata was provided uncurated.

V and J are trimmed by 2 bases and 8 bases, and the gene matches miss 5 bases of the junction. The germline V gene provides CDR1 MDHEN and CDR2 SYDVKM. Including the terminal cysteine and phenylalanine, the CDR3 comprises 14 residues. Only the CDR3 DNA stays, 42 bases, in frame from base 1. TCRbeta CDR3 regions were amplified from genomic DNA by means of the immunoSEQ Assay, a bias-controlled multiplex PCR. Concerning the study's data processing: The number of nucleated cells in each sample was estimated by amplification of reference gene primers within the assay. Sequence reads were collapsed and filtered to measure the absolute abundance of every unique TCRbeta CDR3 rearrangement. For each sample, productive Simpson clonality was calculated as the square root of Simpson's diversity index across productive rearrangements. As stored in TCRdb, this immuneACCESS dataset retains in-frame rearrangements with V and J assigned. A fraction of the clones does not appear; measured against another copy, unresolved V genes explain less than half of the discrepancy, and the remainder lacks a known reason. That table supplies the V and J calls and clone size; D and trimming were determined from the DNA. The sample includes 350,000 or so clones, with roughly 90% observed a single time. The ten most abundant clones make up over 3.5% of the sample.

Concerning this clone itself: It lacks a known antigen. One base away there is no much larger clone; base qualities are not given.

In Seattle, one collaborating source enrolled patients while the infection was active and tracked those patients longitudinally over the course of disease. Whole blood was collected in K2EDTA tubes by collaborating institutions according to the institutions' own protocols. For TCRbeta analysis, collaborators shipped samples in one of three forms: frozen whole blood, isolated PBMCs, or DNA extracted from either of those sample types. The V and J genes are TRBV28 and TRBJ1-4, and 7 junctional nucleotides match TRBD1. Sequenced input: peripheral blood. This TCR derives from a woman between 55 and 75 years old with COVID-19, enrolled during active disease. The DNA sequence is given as TGTGCCAGCAGTTTAGCCAGGGGGTCGGAAAAACTGTTTTTT. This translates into CASSLARGSEKLFF.